Described below is a single T cell receptor (beta chain) sequence and its context. The antigen is undetermined. The source of the sample is a study of shared clonotypes between healthy human individuals. Whole-study context: A donor's plate count was three for CD4 naive and three for CD4 memory; CD8 naive had two and CD8 memory one.

Per the authors' pipeline: As immunoSEQ supplied junction-only sequences (without quality scores), filtering differed. The method was immunoSEQ multiplex PCR; TCRdb's version includes in-frame clones alone and lacks a portion of them. The DNA gave D and trimming, while V, J and clone size come from that table. This table has 2 million to 2.5 million clones, about 93% appearing once. Terminally differentiated effector memory CD45RA+ cells were excluded from the naive CD8 cells, which were CD45RO-negative and positively selected for CCR7. Participating donors were healthy, HIV-negative adults free of recent acute infections or vaccinations. Study-level findings and limits: The four-donor shared clonotypes exceeded non-shared clonotypes in generation probability, with non-shared ones scoring lower.

The CDR3 runs to 13 residues. Germline V gene lookup returns CDR1 MDHEN and CDR2 SYDVKM. The J segment lost 4 bases and the V segment lost 6 bases, leaving 5 bases of the junction unmatched. The TCR sequence derives from a man younger than 30 in good health. Some clones in this sample may be carry-over from other donors' samples. Sequencing was performed on naive CD8+ T cells from PBMCs. The V gene is TRBV28, the J gene TRBJ1-1, with 7 bases identical to TRBD1. In DNA form, the CDR3 reads TGTGCCAGCAGCATGTCAGGGGGCACTGAAGCTTTCTTT. Translation: CASSMSGGTEAFF.